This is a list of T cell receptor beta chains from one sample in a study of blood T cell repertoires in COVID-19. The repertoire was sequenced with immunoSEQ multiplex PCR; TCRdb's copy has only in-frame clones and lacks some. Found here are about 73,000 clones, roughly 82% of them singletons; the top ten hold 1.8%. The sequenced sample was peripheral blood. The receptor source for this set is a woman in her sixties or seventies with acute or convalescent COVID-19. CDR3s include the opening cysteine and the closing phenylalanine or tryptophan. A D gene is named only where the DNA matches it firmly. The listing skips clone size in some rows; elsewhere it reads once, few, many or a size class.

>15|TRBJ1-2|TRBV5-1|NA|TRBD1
TGCGCCAGCAGCTCTTTAGGACAGGGGACGGATGGCTACACCTTC
CASSSLGQGTDGYTF
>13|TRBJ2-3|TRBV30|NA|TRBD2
TGTGCCTGGACTAGCGGGGGGGGGACCACGCAGTATTTT
CAWTSGGGTTQYF
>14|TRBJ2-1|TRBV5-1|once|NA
TGCGCCAGCAGCTTGGATGTGAGAATCAATGAGCAGTTCTTC
CASSLDVRINEQFF
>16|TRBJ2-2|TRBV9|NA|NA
TGTGCCAGCAGCGTAGCTACGCTGTCGTCCCCCGGGGAGCTGTTTTTT
CASSVATLSSPGELFF
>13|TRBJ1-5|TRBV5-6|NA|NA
TGTGCCAGCAGCCCCGACAGAAATCAGCCCCAGCATTTT
CASSPDRNQPQHF
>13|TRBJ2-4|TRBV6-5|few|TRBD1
TGTGCCAGCAGATATGATCGACAGGGCGCTCCGTACTTC
CASRYDRQGAPYF
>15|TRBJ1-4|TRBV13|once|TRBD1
TGTGCCAGCAGCTTAACTAGGGGGCGAAAAGAAAAACTGTTTTTT
CASSLTRGRKEKLFF
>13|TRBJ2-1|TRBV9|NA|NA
TGTGCCAGCAGCTGGGGCCTCTCCAATGAGCAGTTCTTC
CASSWGLSNEQFF
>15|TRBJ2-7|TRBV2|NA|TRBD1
TGTGCCAGTCGTGGTCCGGGACAGGTTTTCCACGAGCAGTACTTC
CASRGPGQVFHEQYF
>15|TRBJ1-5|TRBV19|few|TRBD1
TGTGCCATCCACCAGCGGACAGGGATTAATCAGCCCCAGCATTTT
CAIHQRTGINQPQHF
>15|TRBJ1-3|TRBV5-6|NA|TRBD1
TGTGCCAGCAGCTTGGGACAGGGGTTCGGAAACACCATATATTTT
CASSLGQGFGNTIYF